This TCR beta chain was observed in a study of blood T cell repertoires in COVID-19. Turning to the study itself: The origin of the acute and convalescent COVID-19 samples was the United States, Italy and Spain.

Using immunoSEQ multiplex PCR, the repertoire was profiled, and TCRdb retains in-frame clones only, with some absent. The sample has fewer than 200,000 clones, less than 90% seen once; the top ten hold less than 1.5%. The CDR3 is 14 residues long. CDR1 and CDR2 from the germline V gene are GTSNPN and SVGIG (reference sequence). With V trimmed by 3 bases and J by 6 bases, 6 bases remained unmatched. The chain has TRBV30 and TRBJ2-1, with 9 bases fitting TRBD2. The receptor's source is a human donor with acute COVID-19. The donor label of this sample is uncertain. The sample was PBMCs or T cells enriched from blood (not recorded which). The CDR3: CAWRGGGALNEQFF. The CDR3 bases are TGTGCCTGGAGAGGCGGGGGGGCCCTCAATGAGCAGTTCTTC.